The 21 T cell receptor beta chains given below trace back to one sample, sequenced in a study of blood T cell repertoires in COVID-19. The repertoire was sequenced with immunoSEQ multiplex PCR; TCRdb's copy has only in-frame clones and lacks some. The sample consists of roughly 56,000 clones, roughly 89% of them appearing once. Specimen: peripheral blood. The receptors derive from a man in his 60s with active COVID-19.

This rearrangement joins TRBV6-1 to TRBJ2-2; 8 bases map to TRBD1. V lost 4 bases and J lost 3; bases outside the gene matches: 7. The CDR3 totals 16 residues. From germline, CDR1 is MNHNS and CDR2 SASEGT. Here the CDR3 reads CASSALTGAYTGELFF. The CDR3 region has the DNA TGTGCCAGCAGTGCCCTGACAGGGGCATACACCGGGGAGCTGTTTTTT.

This chain uses TRBV7-3 with TRBJ2-2, with D hard to call. Germline CDR1 is SGHTA and CDR2 is FQGTGA. Trimming took off 5 bases at V and 0 bases at J, with 10 bases between the two ends. The CDR3 length is 15 residues. CDR3 bases: TGTGCCAGCAGCCCGACACCCGCGAACACCGGGGAGCTGTTTTTT. This translates into CASSPTPANTGELFF.

The gene calls are TRBV28 and TRBJ1-2; D gene uncertain. Per germline, CDR1 MDHEN and CDR2 SYDVKM. Trimming shortened V by 5 bases and J by 2 bases, and 9 bases separated the two germline ends. This CDR3 is built from 13 residues. Here the CDR3 DNA reads TGTGCCAGCAGTCCCTCCACAAACTATGGCTACACCTTC. As protein: CASSPSTNYGYTF.

This chain links TRBV28 with TRBJ2-7, with TRBD1 as a possible D gene (6 bases). The germline V gene encodes CDR1 MDHEN and CDR2 SYDVKM. Trimming removed 6 bases from V and 1 base from J, with 10 bases in between. The CDR3 has 13 amino acids. CDR3 nucleotides: TGTGCCAGCAGCCCTGGACAGTCCTACGAGCAGTACTTC. Protein product: CASSPGQSYEQYF.

This chain joins TRBV28 and TRBJ1-2; the D gene is possibly TRBD1 (5 bases). Trimming stripped 7 bases from V and 3 bases from J, with 12 bases between. The CDR3 covers 13 residues. CDR1 is MDHEN, CDR2 SYDVKM, per germline. The CDR3 DNA is TGTGCCAGCAACGGAGGGGACTACTATGGCTACACCTTC. Amino acid sequence: CASNGGDYYGYTF.

V gene TRBV3-1 (or the pseudogene TRBV3-2) combines with J gene TRBJ2-5; D call uncertain. From germline, CDR1 is LGHDT and CDR2 YNNKEL (reference sequence). Deletions cut 1 base from V and 3 bases from J, with 3 bases between. This CDR3 spans 12 amino acids. The CDR3, as DNA: TGTGCCAGCAGCCAAGGTAAAGAGACCCAGTACTTC. Translated: CASSQGKETQYF.

This clone has just one count. J is TRBJ2-1 and V is TRBV7-3, with D uncertain. The V end lost 0 bases, the J end lost 7 bases, and 13 bases lay between the germline ends. Germline V gives CDR1 SGHTA, CDR2 FQGTGA. The CDR3 spans 15 residues. This CDR3 reads CASSLTPGRENEQFF. DNA for the CDR3: TGTGCCAGCAGCTTAACCCCTGGGCGTGAAAATGAGCAGTTCTTC.

The genes are TRBV6-5 and TRBJ2-5; a weak D match, TRBD1 (5 bases). This CDR3 has 12 amino acids. V lost 6 bases, J lost 5 bases, and 10 bases lay in between. In germline, CDR1 is MNHEY, CDR2 SVGAGI. CDR3 amino acids: CASRRTRETQYF. The CDR3 DNA is TGTGCCAGCAGGCGGACACGGGAGACCCAGTACTTC.

The chain joins TRBV3-1 (or the pseudogene TRBV3-2) to TRBJ2-3, with unresolved D. The V gene lost 6 bases and the J gene lost 6 bases, with 7 bases spanning the gap. The CDR3 spans 11 residues. CDR1 is LGHDT and CDR2 is YNNKEL in the germline V gene (reference sequence). The CDR3 DNA sequence: TGTGCCAGCAGGAGGCGGGATACGCAGTATTTT. Translating it yields CASRRRDTQYF.

In this sample, this clone turned up a few times. The chain joins TRBV27 to TRBJ2-7; D is perhaps TRBD2 (5 bases). The CDR3 loop spans 14 amino acids. The germline CDR1 and CDR2 sequences are MNHEY and SMNVEV (reference sequence). The V gene lost 2 bases and the J gene lost 0 bases, with 8 bases spanning the gap. The CDR3 is CASSLGGLSYEQYF. The DNA for the CDR3 is TGTGCCAGCAGTTTAGGAGGTCTCTCCTACGAGCAGTACTTC.

The chain links TRBV6-5 to TRBJ2-3; 11 nucleotides agree with TRBD2. With 6 bases clipped from V and 4 bases from J, the junction kept 3 bases outside the gene matches. Germline lookup yields CDR1 MNHEY and CDR2 SVGAGI. The CDR3 spans 14 residues. The CDR3 DNA is TGTGCCAGCAGGTCACTAGCGGGAGCAGATACGCAGTATTTT. Its protein product is CASRSLAGADTQYF.

J is TRBJ2-1 and V is TRBV7-9; 8 nucleotides match TRBD2. V lost 1 base and J lost 6; bases outside the gene matches: 2. CDR1 and CDR2 from the germline V gene are SEHNR and FQNEAQ (reference sequence). This CDR3 is 14 amino acids long. DNA for the CDR3: TGTGCCAGCAGCTTAGATGCGGGAGGCAATGAGCAGTTCTTC. As protein: CASSLDAGGNEQFF.

The chain carries TRBV28 and TRBJ2-1; D unclear. Trimming pared 3 bases from V and 6 bases from J, leaving 9 bases between. CDR1 and CDR2 (germline): MDHEN, SYDVKM. CDR3 length: 13 residues. DNA of the CDR3: TGTGCCAGCAGTTTGGGCAGCTTCAATGAGCAGTTCTTC. Its translation: CASSLGSFNEQFF.

The V gene is TRBV9, the J gene TRBJ2-2, with a weak D call TRBD1 (5 bases). The CDR3 covers 13 residues. V lost 0 bases to trimming and J lost 7 bases, with 7 bases between them. Germline V gene sequence: CDR1 SGDLS, CDR2 YYNGEE. The CDR3 spells CASSVGRVGELFF. The CDR3, as DNA: TGTGCCAGCAGCGTAGGCAGGGTCGGGGAGCTGTTTTTT.

This chain connects TRBV2 to TRBJ2-6, with TRBD1 matching over 9 bases. The V and J ends lost 4 bases and 2 bases, in that order; junction bases with no gene match: 3. Germline V lookup: CDR1 SNHLY, CDR2 FYNNEI. This CDR3 contains 16 residues. The CDR3 sequence: CASSVRTGAGANVLTF. CDR3 nucleotide sequence: TGTGCCAGCAGTGTCCGGACAGGGGCTGGGGCCAACGTCCTGACTTTC.

The V call is TRBV21-1, the J call TRBJ1-4; TRBD1 reflects the table's D call only, with no check against the DNA. TRBV21-1 counts as a pseudogene. The CDR3 totals 16 residues. The CDR3 DNA sequence: TGTGCCAGCAGCAAATTGCAGGACAGGGGATCCGAAAAACTGTTTTTT. Its translation: CASSKLQDRGSEKLFF.

CDR3 residues: CASSYSITGGTTGYTF. CDR3 sequence (DNA): TGTGCCAGCAGTTACTCGATAACAGGGGGTACAACGGGCTACACCTTC. The chain recombines TRBV6-5 with TRBJ1-2; TRBD1 aligns across 8 bases. Germline V gene sequence: CDR1 MNHEY, CDR2 SVGAGI. The CDR3 sequence is 16 residues long. The junction had 11 bases not matched to a gene; V was cut back by 0 bases and J by 8 bases.

This rearrangement joins TRBV7-2 to TRBJ2-5; the D gene is possibly TRBD2 (5 bases). V was pared by 3 bases and J by 2 bases, with 10 bases between. This CDR3 spans 14 amino acids. Germline V gene sequence: CDR1 SGHTA, CDR2 FQGNSA. CDR3 loop: CASSFRGRQETQYF. In nucleotides, the CDR3 is TGTGCCAGCAGCTTTCGGGGAAGACAAGAGACCCAGTACTTC.

The chain has TRBV11-2 and TRBJ2-7, with 8 bases identical to TRBD1. Germline lookup yields CDR1 SGHAT and CDR2 FQNNGV. The CDR3 is 13 residues long. Trimming at V came to 8 bases and at J to 3 bases, leaving 6 bases not matched to a gene. DNA for the CDR3: TGTGCCAGCGGCGCAGGGGGCTTCTACGAGCAGTACTTC. As protein: CASGAGGFYEQYF.

The chain couples TRBV9 to TRBJ2-2; perhaps TRBD2 as D (6 bases). Per the germline V gene, CDR1 is SGDLS and CDR2 is YYNGEE. The CDR3 length is 18 residues. V dropped 0 bases and J dropped 4 bases, with 19 bases sitting between them. This chain's CDR3 is CASSVATRLEFSTGELFF. CDR3 coding DNA: TGTGCCAGCAGCGTAGCTACGAGACTAGAGTTCAGCACCGGGGAGCTGTTTTTT.

The V call is TRBV7-2, the J call TRBJ2-1; 7 bases map to TRBD2. The junction had 6 bases not matched to a gene; V was cut back by 5 bases and J by 2 bases. This CDR3 spans 15 amino acids. Germline V gives CDR1 SGHTA, CDR2 FQGNSA. This CDR3 is CASSQSGATYNEQFF. CDR3 in DNA: TGTGCCAGCAGCCAAAGCGGGGCTACCTACAATGAGCAGTTCTTC.